The 27 T cell receptor beta chains below come from one sample, sequenced in a study of Tregs in tolerant kidney transplant recipients. Produced via immunoSEQ multiplex PCR; TCRdb's table is partial and in-frame only. This repertoire comprises under 55,000 clones; its ten largest clones make up about 0.83%. Sample: CD4+ T cells from blood, taken before the transplant. The receptor set was obtained from a human donor who received a combined kidney and bone marrow transplant.

For this clone: The read ends 3 residues early relative to the CDR3; the germline J gene fills the gap. The V gene is TRBV19, the J gene TRBJ1-5; D gene unclear. V dropped 3 bases and J dropped 5 bases, with 5 bases sitting between them. Germline V gives CDR1 LNHDA, CDR2 SQIVND (reference sequence). This CDR3 is built from 12 residues. CDR3 sequence: CASSIRDQPQHF. The sequenced CDR3 bases are TGTGCCAGTAGTATTAGAGATCAGCCC.

Regarding this clone: The read is 3 residues too short to cover the CDR3 end, so that end is filled in from the germline J gene. The chain couples TRBV2 to TRBJ1-1, with 9 bases that match TRBD1. This CDR3 region has 14 residues. Germline CDR1 SNHLY, CDR2 FYNNEI. Germline trimming cut 6 bases from V and 5 bases from J; bases unmatched to any gene: 7. CDR3 bases read: TGTGCCAGCAGGGGGGACAGGGTTGGGACTGAA. Its translation: CASRGDRVGTE. In full, the CDR3 reads CASRGDRVGTEAFF.

Concerning this clone: The read ends 3 residues before the CDR3 terminus; that terminus is restored from the germline J gene. The rearrangement links TRBV19 to TRBJ2-2; D is perhaps TRBD1 (6 bases). The V end was cut by 6 bases, the J end by 6 bases, with 14 bases between. Germline V gives CDR1 LNHDA, CDR2 SQIVND (reference sequence). This CDR3 is 14 amino acids long. The DNA read from the CDR3 is TGTGCCAGTAGCGGCTTGACAGGCCCCGGGGAG. This gives the protein CASSGLTGPGE. The entire CDR3 sequence reads CASSGLTGPGELFF.

Concerning this clone: The sequenced fragment ends 3 residues before the CDR3 boundary, so the rest is inferred from the germline J gene. The chain uses TRBV7-6 and TRBJ2-3; TRBD1 might be the D (6 bases). This CDR3 is built from 15 residues. V dropped 5 bases and J dropped 6 bases, with 18 bases sitting between them. The germline gives CDR1 SGHVS, CDR2 FNYEAQ. Incomplete CDR3 DNA: TGTGCCAGCAGCCTAGGACAGCCTGGAGGCGATACG. Amino acids: CASSLGQPGGDT. The whole CDR3 region reads CASSLGQPGGDTQYF.

A word on this clone: The read finishes 3 residues shy of the CDR3 end, and the germline J gene is used to complete it. The genes are TRBV5-6 and TRBJ1-2, with D possibly being TRBD1 (5 bases). The germline CDR1 and CDR2 sequences are SGHDT and YYEEEE. V was shortened by 4 bases and J by 4 bases, with 8 bases between the two germline ends. The CDR3 length is 12 residues. The CDR3 sequence is CASSRDSYGYTF. The CDR3 bases that were read are TGTGCCAGCAGCCGTGACAGCTATGGC.

Regarding this clone: The CDR3 end lies 3 residues beyond the end of the read and is filled in from the germline J gene. The V call is TRBV19, the J call TRBJ1-1; D possibly corresponds to TRBD1 (6 bases). The CDR3 has 13 amino acids. Germline CDR1 is LNHDA and CDR2 is SQIVND (reference sequence). The CDR3 DNA, read in part, is TGTGCCAGTAGTACAGACACAGGGATAGGA. This translates into CASSTDTGIG. The full CDR3 protein reads CASSTDTGIGAFF.

Comment on this clone: Read data end 3 residues before the CDR3 end; the end is taken from the germline J gene. The chain is built from TRBV7-9 and TRBJ2-3, with 11 bases identical to TRBD1. Germline V gives CDR1 SEHNR, CDR2 FQNEAQ (reference sequence). J was trimmed by 4 bases and V by 4 bases; bases with no gene match: 4. The CDR3 is made up of 15 amino acids. The CDR3 is CASSSGQGASDTQYF. The sequenced CDR3 bases are TGTGCCAGCAGCTCTGGACAGGGGGCGTCAGATACG.

Regarding this clone: With the read ending 3 residues before the CDR3 end, the germline J gene is used to fill in that end. This chain connects TRBV6-1 to TRBJ2-2; 8 nucleotides align to TRBD2. The CDR3 is 16 residues long. Germline trimming cut 4 bases from V and 6 bases from J; bases unmatched to any gene: 10. Germline loops: CDR1 MNHNS, CDR2 SASEGT. CDR3 amino acids: CASSALGLARAGELFF. CDR3 DNA (partial): TGTGCCAGCAGTGCTCTCGGACTAGCCAGGGCCGGGGAG.

As to this clone: The CDR3 extends 3 residues past the end of the read, so its final part is completed from the germline J gene. This chain connects TRBV10-3 to TRBJ2-3; 9 bases line up with TRBD2. The CDR3 spans 17 residues. Looked up from germline, CDR1 is ENHRY and CDR2 is SYGVKD. V shed 6 bases and J 4 bases; nucleotides not matched to a gene: 14. CDR3 DNA, as far as it was read: TGTGCCATCAGGTGGGGGGTGATAGCGGGAGAAGCAGATACG. This codes for CAIRWGVIAGEADT. In full, the CDR3 reads CAIRWGVIAGEADTQYF.

On this clone itself: The CDR3 is cut off 3 residues early in the read; its end comes from the germline J gene. V gene TRBV6-2 or TRBV6-3 combines with J gene TRBJ2-7, with D uncertain. V lost 7 bases to trimming and J lost 4 bases, with 11 bases between them. Germline assignment: CDR1 MNHEY and CDR2 SVGEGT. The CDR3 loop spans 12 amino acids. CDR3 region: CASTRNRYEQYF. The DNA read from the CDR3 is TGTGCCAGCACCCGTAATAGATACGAG.

In the case of this clone: The sequenced fragment ends 3 residues before the CDR3 boundary, so the rest is inferred from the germline J gene. This chain connects TRBV6-2 or TRBV6-3 to TRBJ1-2, with TRBD1 as a possible D gene (6 bases). The germline V gene encodes CDR1 MNHEY and CDR2 SVGEGT. The CDR3 contains 14 residues. The CDR3 bases that were read are TGTGCCAGCAGTTACGAGCCCCAGGGGCCAGGC. This codes for CASSYEPQGPG. The full-length CDR3 reads as CASSYEPQGPGYTF.

Regarding this clone: Read data end 3 residues before the CDR3 end; the end is taken from the germline J gene. V gene TRBV19 combines with J gene TRBJ2-1; no clear D gene. From germline, CDR1 is LNHDA and CDR2 SQIVND (reference sequence). V was trimmed by 7 bases and J by 0 bases, leaving 7 bases between them. The CDR3 has 13 amino acids. CDR3 DNA, as far as it was read: TGTGCCAGTAAATCCCGCTCCTACAATGAG. Protein sequence: CASKSRSYNE. The whole CDR3 sequence is CASKSRSYNEQFF. Drawing the rest from reference TRBV19 and TRBJ2-1, the complete variable domain is DGGITQSPKYLFRKEGQNVTLSCEQNLNHDAMYWYRQDPGQGLRLIYYSQIVNDFQKGDIAEGYSVSREKKESFPLTVTSAQKNPTAFYLCASKSRSYNEQFFGPGTRLTVL.

On this clone: The read ends 3 residues before the CDR3 terminus; that terminus is restored from the germline J gene. This chain joins TRBV20-1 and TRBJ2-3; no clear D gene. V was clipped by 0 bases and J by 4 bases, with 14 bases between them. The V gene's germline CDR1 is DFQATT and CDR2 SNEGSKA (reference sequence). CDR3 length: 15 residues. CDR3 region: CSARESASVADTQYF. The CDR3 bases that were read are TGCAGTGCTAGAGAATCGGCTAGTGTTGCAGATACG.

As regards this clone: Coverage ceases 3 residues before the CDR3 finishes, and the germline J gene fills in the end. The gene calls are TRBV2 and TRBJ2-3; TRBD2 matches 12 bases. Germline values: CDR1 SNHLY, CDR2 FYNNEI. The CDR3 consists of 15 residues. Trimming at V came to 7 bases and at J to 4 bases, leaving 6 bases not matched to a gene. CDR3 region: CASNPSGGVADTQYF. Partial CDR3 DNA: TGTGCCAGCAATCCTAGCGGGGGGGTAGCAGATACG.

As for this clone: The read terminates 3 residues before the CDR3 end, so the remaining end is supplied by the germline J gene. The V and J genes are TRBV7-2 and TRBJ1-1; D may be TRBD1 (5 bases). The V gene's germline CDR1 is SGHTA and CDR2 FQGNSA. The CDR3 extends over 13 amino acids. The CDR3 spells CASSLGPGEGAFF. CDR3 bases read: TGTGCCAGCAGCTTAGGCCCGGGGGAGGGT.

Notes on this clone: The read ends 3 residues early relative to the CDR3; the germline J gene fills the gap. V usage is TRBV19 and J usage is TRBJ2-1; D unresolved. V was cut by 10 bases and J by 4 bases, with 8 bases left in between. This CDR3 comprises 11 residues. Germline V CDR1 and CDR2: LNHDA, SQIVND (reference sequence). CDR3 bases read: TGTGCCACCCAACTGTACAATGAG. This translates into CATQLYNE. In full, the CDR3 reads CATQLYNEQFF.

With respect to this clone: The read ends 3 residues before the CDR3 terminus; that terminus is restored from the germline J gene. The chain combines TRBV5-1 with TRBJ1-1, with 7 bases fitting TRBD1. The CDR3 consists of 15 residues. Germline values: CDR1 SGHRS, CDR2 YFSETQ. V gave up 1 base and J gave up 0 bases; unmatched junction bases: 3. The sequenced part of the CDR3 DNA is TGCGCCAGCAGCTTGACGGGACAGATGAACACTGAA. It specifies CASSLTGQMNTE. The entire CDR3 protein is CASSLTGQMNTEAFF.

In terms of frequency, this clone is medium-sized. The CDR3 protein is CASSEVQVTDTQYF. The CDR3 bases that were read are TGTGCCAGCAGTGAAGTACAGGTCACAGATACG. This chain connects TRBV6-1 to TRBJ2-3; tentative D call: TRBD1 (5 bases). The read terminates 3 residues before the CDR3 end, so the remaining end is supplied by the germline J gene. The CDR3 has 14 amino acids. Trimming left V 1 base short and J 2 bases short, with 7 bases between. Looked up from germline, CDR1 is MNHNS and CDR2 is SASEGT.

Worth noting for this clone: The read comes to an end 3 residues before the CDR3 does, leaving the germline J gene to fill in the end. The rearrangement joins TRBV20-1 to TRBJ1-5; D gene unclear. CDR1 and CDR2 (germline): DFQATT, SNEGSKA (reference sequence). The V end lost 6 bases, the J end lost 0 bases, and 12 bases lay between the germline ends. This CDR3 contains 14 residues. The covered CDR3 bases are TGCAGTGCCCGGGGTACCACTAGCAATCAGCCC. Protein product: CSARGTTSNQP. The whole CDR3 protein reads CSARGTTSNQPQHF.

A note on this clone: The sequence runs out 3 residues before the end of the CDR3; the remainder is reconstructed from the germline J gene. The V gene is TRBV7-2, the J gene TRBJ2-2; 10 nucleotides line up with TRBD1. Germline V CDR1 and CDR2: SGHTA, FQGNSA. Trimming at V came to 5 bases and at J to 7 bases, leaving 7 bases not matched to a gene. CDR3 length: 15 amino acids. CDR3 residues: CASSPDRGRHGELFF. The part of the CDR3 DNA that was read is TGTGCCAGCAGCCCAGACAGGGGGCGGCACGGGGAG.

Notes on this clone: The sequenced fragment ends 3 residues before the CDR3 boundary, so the rest is inferred from the germline J gene. The chain has TRBV5-1 and TRBJ1-2; 9 bases are a match to TRBD1. The ends lost 4 bases at V and 5 bases at J; junction bases unmatched: 3. Per germline, CDR1 SGHRS and CDR2 YFSETQ. The CDR3 has 13 amino acids. Incomplete CDR3 DNA: TGCGCCAGCAGCACCGGGACAGGGTATGGC. Its protein product is CASSTGTGYG. From start to end, the CDR3 is CASSTGTGYGYTF.

A word on this clone: The read halts 3 residues ahead of the CDR3 end, with the missing end drawn from the germline J gene. V is TRBV18 and J is TRBJ2-7; D is perhaps TRBD2 (6 bases). Trimming pared 3 bases from V and 5 bases from J, leaving 14 bases between. Germline-derived CDR1 and CDR2 are KGHSH and LQKENI. The CDR3 totals 14 residues. CDR3 DNA, as far as it was read: TGTGCCAGCTCACCCCGGCGGGGTAGCGACGAG. Amino acid sequence: CASSPRRGSDE. The CDR3 reads in full as CASSPRRGSDEQYF.

With respect to this clone: The missing CDR3 end, 3 residues past where the read stops, is filled in from the germline J gene. The chain couples TRBV7-2 to TRBJ2-7; 9 nucleotides agree with TRBD2. The V gene's germline CDR1 is SGHTA and CDR2 FQGNSA. The V segment lost 2 bases and the J segment 3 bases; nucleotides outside the gene matches: 5. There are 15 residues in the CDR3. Incomplete CDR3 DNA: TGTGCCAGCAGCTTAAACGGGCGGGGGGGCTACGAG. This sequence encodes CASSLNGRGGYE. The CDR3 in its entirety is CASSLNGRGGYEQYF.

Regarding this clone: From the germline J gene comes the end of the CDR3, since the read stops 3 residues before it. The chain couples TRBV7-2 to TRBJ2-5; the match to TRBD1 covers 7 bases. The CDR3 spans 13 residues. Trimming removed 5 bases from V and 5 bases from J; junction bases left unmatched: 5. From germline, CDR1 is SGHTA and CDR2 FQGNSA. Partial CDR3 DNA: TGTGCCAGCAGCCAGAGGGGGCGGGAGACC. It specifies CASSQRGRET. The whole CDR3 protein reads CASSQRGRETQYF. Full variable domain (remainder filled in from reference TRBV7-2 and TRBJ2-5): GAGVSQSPSNKVTEKGKDVELRCDPISGHTALYWYRQSLGQGLEFLIYFQGNSAPDKSGLPSDRFSAERTGGSVSTLTIQRTQQEDSAVYLCASSQRGRETQYFGPGTRLLVL.

As regards this clone: Read sequence stops 3 residues before the CDR3 end, and the germline J gene provides the missing end. The J gene is TRBJ2-7, the V gene TRBV6-1; no clear D. The V end lost 2 bases, the J end lost 3 bases, and 8 bases lay between the germline ends. The CDR3 length is 13 residues. Germline-derived CDR1 and CDR2 are MNHNS and SASEGT. The DNA read from the CDR3 is TGTGCCAGCAGTGAAATGGCCAACTACGAG. It is translated as CASSEMANYE. Given in full, the CDR3 is CASSEMANYEQYF.

Concerning this clone: Sequencing ends 3 residues short of the CDR3 end; the germline J gene provides the rest. The V call is TRBV30, the J call TRBJ1-4, with TRBD1 matching over 9 bases. The junction had 4 bases not matched to a gene; V was cut back by 0 bases and J by 8 bases. This CDR3 is 14 amino acids long. Germline V gene sequence: CDR1 GTSNPN, CDR2 SVGIG (reference sequence). The sequenced part of the CDR3 DNA is TGTGCCTGGAGTGTACAGGGGGCTGGCGAAAAA. Encoded protein: CAWSVQGAGEK. Given in full, the CDR3 is CAWSVQGAGEKLFF. Complete variable domain (other parts from reference TRBV30 and TRBJ1-4): SQTIHQWPATLVQPVGSPLSLECTVEGTSNPNLYWYRQAAGRGLQLLFYSVGIGQISSEVPQNLSASRPQDRQFILSSKKLLLSDSGFYLCAWSVQGAGEKLFFGSGTQLSVL.

With respect to this clone: The CDR3 end falls 3 residues outside the read, so it is completed with the germline J gene. The rearrangement joins TRBV5-1 to TRBJ1-2; perhaps TRBD1 as D (5 bases). This CDR3 is 15 amino acids long. V lost 0 bases, J lost 7 bases, and 16 bases lay in between. Germline CDR1 is SGHRS and CDR2 is YFSETQ. The CDR3 spells CASSLDEGTTGGYTF. The DNA read from the CDR3 is TGCGCCAGCAGCTTGGATGAGGGAACAACAGGTGGC.